Below are 16 T cell receptor beta chains sequenced from a single sample in a study of cytomegalovirus exposure and HLA in healthy donors (dated by TCRdb to the late 2010s). Library method: the immunoSEQ multiplex PCR assay. For the multiplex PCR, a mixture combining 60 forward primers for TCR Vbeta segments and 13 reverse primers for TCR Jbeta segments was used. This is the immuneACCESS table as TCRdb keeps it, with only in-frame sequences that have V and J called. A part of the clones is gone; compared with another copy, unresolved V genes explain less than half, and the rest is unexplained. In all, the sample holds roughly 180,000 clones, and approximately 81% of those were seen once. The leading ten clones occupy about 0.8% of the sample. Material for sequencing was PBMCs. The receptors here all came from a woman aged 18-35 years in good health and CMV-seronegative.

The CDR3 bases are TGCGCCAGCAGCTCGACTAGGAATGAGCAGTTCTTC. Translated, it gives CASSSTRNEQFF. This chain uses TRBV5-1 with TRBJ2-1; weak D call: TRBD2 (6 bases). The ends were cut back, 3 bases at V and 7 bases at J, with 8 bases in the middle. CDR1 is SGHRS, CDR2 YFSETQ, per germline. The CDR3 is made up of 12 amino acids. Together with reference TRBV5-1 and TRBJ2-1, the CDR3 gives the full variable domain: KAGVTQTPRYLIKTRGQQVTLSCSPISGHRSVSWYQQTPGQGLQFLFEYFSETQRNKGNFPGRFSGRQFSNSRSEMNVSTLELGDSALYLCASSSTRNEQFFGPGTRLTVL.

This chain joins TRBV5-1 and TRBJ2-1, with 10 bases fitting TRBD2. J gave up 8 bases and V 2 bases, and 10 bases lay outside the gene matches. CDR3 length equals 16 residues. Germline loops: CDR1 SGHRS, CDR2 YFSETQ. The CDR3 DNA reads TGCGCCAGCAGCTTTAGCGGGAGGCAACTGGGGGATGAGCAGTTCTTC. This sequence encodes CASSFSGRQLGDEQFF.

The V call is TRBV5-4, the J call TRBJ2-5, with 7 bases fitting TRBD1. Gene TRBJ2-7 matches the end of the DNA better, so the J call may be wrong. The CDR3 contains 13 residues. Germline loops: CDR1 SGHNT, CDR2 YYREEE (reference sequence). CDR3 in amino acids: CASSLARGYEQYF. The CDR3 region has the DNA TGTGCCAGCAGCTTAGCCAGGGGGTACGAGCAGTACTTC.

This clone has just a few counts. The chain uses TRBV6-1 and TRBJ2-7, with TRBD2 as a possible D gene (6 bases). Germline lookup yields CDR1 MNHNS and CDR2 SASEGT. Trimming left V 3 bases short and J 9 bases short, with 15 bases between. This CDR3 comprises 13 residues. CDR3 in amino acids: CASSELGLHSQYF. Here the CDR3 DNA reads TGTGCCAGCAGTGAGTTGGGACTGCACTCGCAGTACTTC.

V is TRBV7-3 and J is TRBJ1-3, with 7 bases matching TRBD1. The V segment lost 1 base and the J segment 3 bases; nucleotides outside the gene matches: 6. Germline CDR1 SGHTA, CDR2 FQGTGA. The CDR3 runs 16 residues. The CDR3 DNA follows: TGTGCCAGCAGCTTAAACGGCAGGGACAGTGGAAACACCATATATTTT. Its translation is CASSLNGRDSGNTIYF.

This sequence joins TRBV18 and TRBJ2-7; 8 bases agree with TRBD1. Germline CDR1 is KGHSH and CDR2 is LQKENI. This CDR3 is built from 16 residues. The junction had 14 bases not matched to a gene; V was cut back by 3 bases and J by 7 bases. The CDR3 loop reads CASSPPSGTGPREQYF. The CDR3 DNA follows: TGTGCCAGCTCACCTCCTTCCGGGACAGGCCCCCGAGAGCAGTACTTC.

V and J are TRBV7-9 and TRBJ1-2, with 9 positions matching TRBD1. This CDR3 is built from 17 residues. Per the germline V gene, CDR1 is SEHNR and CDR2 is FQNEAQ (reference sequence). V was pared by 5 bases and J by 0 bases, with 10 bases of the junction left unmatched. The CDR3 loop reads CASSPRRGQGTNYGYTF. Here the CDR3 DNA reads TGTGCCAGCAGCCCCCGTAGGGGACAGGGTACTAACTATGGCTACACCTTC.

This sequence joins TRBV9 and TRBJ2-1; the match to TRBD2 covers 8 bases. V lost 3 bases and J lost 5; bases outside the gene matches: 10. This CDR3 region has 16 residues. CDR1 is SGDLS, CDR2 YYNGEE, per germline. CDR3 sequence reads: CASSAPAGEVDNEQFF. Here the CDR3 DNA reads TGTGCCAGCAGCGCGCCAGCGGGAGAGGTCGACAATGAGCAGTTCTTC.

The table lists this clone with a few counts. This rearrangement joins TRBV7-9 to TRBJ2-5; D remains unclear. The CDR3 spans 11 residues. V lost 11 bases, J lost 1 base, and 8 bases lay in between. Germline CDR1 and CDR2: SEHNR and FQNEAQ (reference sequence). The CDR3 reads CAVESQETQYF. CDR3 in DNA: TGTGCCGTGGAGAGCCAAGAGACCCAGTACTTC.

The chain couples TRBV7-2 to TRBJ2-5; D is possibly TRBD2 (7 bases). Trimming left V 2 bases short and J 11 bases short, with 21 bases between. This CDR3 comprises 15 residues. The germline gives CDR1 SGHTA, CDR2 FQGNSA. The CDR3 loop is CASSLLGGREREQYF. Written as DNA, the CDR3 is TGTGCCAGCAGCTTATTGGGGGGGCGTGAAAGAGAGCAGTACTTC.

This clone turned up a few times. The chain recombines TRBV29-1 with TRBJ2-2; 10 bases map to TRBD2. Trimming removed 4 bases from V and 5 bases from J; junction bases left unmatched: 13. This CDR3 region has 17 residues. Germline V gene sequence: CDR1 SQVTM, CDR2 ANQGSEA. The DNA of the CDR3 is TGCAGCGTTGTGCATGCTAGCGGGAGCGGGAGGACCGGGGAGCTGTTTTTT. Its translation is CSVVHASGSGRTGELFF.

This rearrangement joins TRBV28 to TRBJ1-4, with 8 bases that match TRBD1. Germline V CDR1 and CDR2: MDHEN, SYDVKM. The trim removed 6 bases at V and 7 bases at J, leaving 7 bases unmatched. The length of the CDR3 is 14 residues. The CDR3 DNA follows: TGTGCCAGCAGCTCCGGGACAGGTGTTGAAAAACTGTTTTTT. Translating it yields CASSSGTGVEKLFF.

The genes are TRBV2 and TRBJ1-6; possible D gene TRBD1, 5 bases. V gave up 4 bases and J gave up 7 bases, with 8 bases separating them. Germline V gene data show CDR1 as SNHLY and CDR2 as FYNNEI. The CDR3 loop spans 13 amino acids. The CDR3 protein is CASSAGGNSPLHF. Here the CDR3 DNA reads TGTGCCAGCAGTGCCGGGGGAAATTCACCCCTCCACTTT. Full variable domain (missing parts from reference TRBV2 and TRBJ1-6): EPEVTQTPSHQVTQMGQEVILRCVPISNHLYFYWYRQILGQKVEFLVSFYNNEISEKSEIFDDQFSVERPDGSNFTLKIRSTKLEDSAMYFCASSAGGNSPLHFGNGTRLTVT.

The CDR3 DNA follows: TGTGCCACCAGCAGAGATCCGGGGACTAACACCTACGAGCAGTACTTC. Translating gives CATSRDPGTNTYEQYF. The chain carries TRBV15 and TRBJ2-7; 7 bases fit TRBD2. Trimming cost V 0 bases and J 2 bases; bases outside gene matches: 7. CDR1 is LNHNV, CDR2 YYDKDF, per germline (reference sequence). CDR3 length equals 16 residues.

V is TRBV4-3 and J is TRBJ1-2; 7 bases agree with TRBD1. CDR3 length: 17 residues. Germline V gives CDR1 LGHNA, CDR2 YSLEER. V gave up 3 bases and J gave up 5 bases; unmatched junction bases: 15. The CDR3 loop reads CASSQDFTGARVYGYTF. The CDR3 nucleotides are TGCGCCAGCAGCCAGGATTTCACAGGGGCTAGGGTATATGGCTACACCTTC.

Details on this clone: One end of the junction fails to match germline, which may point to a read error. The gene calls are TRBV7-2 and TRBJ1-2, with unresolved D. Germline CDR1 is SGHTA and CDR2 is FQGNSA. The CDR3 length is 12 residues. The CDR3 here is CASSSNDYGYAF. In DNA form, the CDR3 reads TGTGCCAGCAGCTCCAACGACTATGGCTACGCCTTC.